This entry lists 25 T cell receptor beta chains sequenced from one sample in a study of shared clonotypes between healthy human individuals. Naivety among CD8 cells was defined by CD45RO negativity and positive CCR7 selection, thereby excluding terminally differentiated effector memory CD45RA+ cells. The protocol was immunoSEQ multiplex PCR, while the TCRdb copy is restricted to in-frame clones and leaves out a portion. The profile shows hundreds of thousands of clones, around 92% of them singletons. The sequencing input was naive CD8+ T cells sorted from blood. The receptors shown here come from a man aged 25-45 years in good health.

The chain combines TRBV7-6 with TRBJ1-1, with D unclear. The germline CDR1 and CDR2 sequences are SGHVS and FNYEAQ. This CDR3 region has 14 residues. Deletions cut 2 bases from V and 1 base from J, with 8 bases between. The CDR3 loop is CASSLFGRNTEAFF. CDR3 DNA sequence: TGTGCCAGCAGCTTATTTGGCCGGAACACTGAAGCTTTCTTT.

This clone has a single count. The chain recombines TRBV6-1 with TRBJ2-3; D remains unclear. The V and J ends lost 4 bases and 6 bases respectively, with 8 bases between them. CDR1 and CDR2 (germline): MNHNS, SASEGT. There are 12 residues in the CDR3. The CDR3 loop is CASSGGWDTQYF. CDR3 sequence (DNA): TGTGCCAGCAGTGGTGGGTGGGATACGCAGTATTTT.

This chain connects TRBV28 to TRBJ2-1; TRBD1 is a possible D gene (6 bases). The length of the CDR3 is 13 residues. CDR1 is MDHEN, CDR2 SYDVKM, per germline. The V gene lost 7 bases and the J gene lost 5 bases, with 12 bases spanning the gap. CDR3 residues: CASMRQEDNEQFF. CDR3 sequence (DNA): TGTGCCAGCATGAGACAGGAGGACAATGAGCAGTTCTTC. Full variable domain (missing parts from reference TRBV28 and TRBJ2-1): DVKVTQSSRYLVKRTGEKVFLECVQDMDHENMFWYRQDPGLGLRLIYFSYDVKMKEKGDIPEGYSVSREKKERFSLILESASTNQTSMYLCASMRQEDNEQFFGPGTRLTVL.

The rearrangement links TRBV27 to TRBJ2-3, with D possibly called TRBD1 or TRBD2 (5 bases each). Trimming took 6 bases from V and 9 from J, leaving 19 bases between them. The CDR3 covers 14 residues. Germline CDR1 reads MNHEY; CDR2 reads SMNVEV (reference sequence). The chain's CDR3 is CASSGTAGVRTQYF. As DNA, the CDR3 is TGTGCCAGCAGCGGGACCGCGGGCGTGAGGACGCAGTATTTT.

CDR3 in amino acids: CASSQERAGAYEQYF. As DNA, the CDR3 is TGCGCCAGCAGCCAAGAACGGGCAGGGGCCTACGAGCAGTACTTC. V gene TRBV4-1 combines with J gene TRBJ2-7, with a possible D match to TRBD1 (6 bases). Per germline, CDR1 MGHRA and CDR2 YSYEKL. V gave up 0 bases and J gave up 2 bases, with 11 bases separating them. The CDR3 spans 15 residues.

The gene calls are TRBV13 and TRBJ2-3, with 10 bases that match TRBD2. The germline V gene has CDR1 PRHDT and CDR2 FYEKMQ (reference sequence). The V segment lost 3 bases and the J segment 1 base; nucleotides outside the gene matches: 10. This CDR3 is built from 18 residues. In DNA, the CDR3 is TGTGCCAGCAGCTTGATTCCCGGGACTAGCGAAGGCACAGATACGCAGTATTTT. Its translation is CASSLIPGTSEGTDTQYF. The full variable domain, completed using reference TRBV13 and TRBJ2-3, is AAGVIQSPRHLIKEKRETATLKCYPIPRHDTVYWYQQGPGQDPQFLISFYEKMQSDKGSIPDRFSAQQFSDYHSELNMSSLELGDSALYFCASSLIPGTSEGTDTQYFGPGTRLTVL.

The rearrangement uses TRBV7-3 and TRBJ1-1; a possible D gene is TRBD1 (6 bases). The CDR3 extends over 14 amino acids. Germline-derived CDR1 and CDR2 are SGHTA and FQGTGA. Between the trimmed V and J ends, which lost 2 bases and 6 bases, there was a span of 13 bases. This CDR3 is CASSLWGGAAEAFF. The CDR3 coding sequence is TGTGCCAGCAGCTTATGGGGGGGCGCAGCTGAAGCTTTCTTT.

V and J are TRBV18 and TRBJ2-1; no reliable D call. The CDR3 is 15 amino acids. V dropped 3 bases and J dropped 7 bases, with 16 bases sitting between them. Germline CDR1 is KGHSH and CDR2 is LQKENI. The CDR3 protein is CASSPSSIWENEQFF. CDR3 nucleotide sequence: TGTGCCAGCTCACCGAGTTCAATATGGGAAAATGAGCAGTTCTTC.

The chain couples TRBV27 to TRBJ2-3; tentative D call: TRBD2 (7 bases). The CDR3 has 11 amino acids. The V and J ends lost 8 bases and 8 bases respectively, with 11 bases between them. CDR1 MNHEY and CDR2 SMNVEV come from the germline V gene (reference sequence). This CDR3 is CASGGAGTQYF. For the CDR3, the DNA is TGTGCCAGCGGGGGGGCTGGTACGCAGTATTTT.

The CDR3 coding sequence is TGTGCCTGGGACGCGGGACAGGGAGGCCAGCCCCAGCATTTT. Amino acid sequence: CAWDAGQGGQPQHF. V usage is TRBV30 and J usage is TRBJ1-5, with 9 positions matching TRBD1. Germline CDR1 GTSNPN, CDR2 SVGIG (reference sequence). Trimming at V came to 5 bases and at J to 7 bases, leaving 9 bases not matched to a gene. The CDR3 loop spans 14 amino acids.

The CDR3 reads CASSKDRGSDEQYF. In nucleotides, the CDR3 is TGTGCCAGTAGTAAAGACAGGGGTTCTGACGAGCAGTACTTC. The chain carries TRBV19 and TRBJ2-7; 8 nucleotides line up with TRBD1. V lost 4 bases and J lost 5; bases outside the gene matches: 7. Per the germline V gene, CDR1 is LNHDA and CDR2 is SQIVND (reference sequence). CDR3 length equals 14 residues.

Written as DNA, the CDR3 is TGCGCCAGCAGCCAAGATGGGGGGATTCTCCAAGAGACCCAGTACTTC. Its translation is CASSQDGGILQETQYF. This chain links TRBV4-1 with TRBJ2-5, with TRBD2 as a possible D gene (6 bases). This CDR3 comprises 16 residues. Deletions cut 0 bases from V and 1 base from J, with 12 bases between. The germline V gene encodes CDR1 MGHRA and CDR2 YSYEKL.

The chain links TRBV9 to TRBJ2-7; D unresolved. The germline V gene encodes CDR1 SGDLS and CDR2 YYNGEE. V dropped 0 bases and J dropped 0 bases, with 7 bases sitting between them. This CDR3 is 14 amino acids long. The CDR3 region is CASSVDAASYEQYF. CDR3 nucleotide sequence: TGTGCCAGCAGCGTAGACGCAGCCTCCTACGAGCAGTACTTC. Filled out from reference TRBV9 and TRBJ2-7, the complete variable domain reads DSGVTQTPKHLITATGQRVTLRCSPRSGDLSVYWYQQSLDQGLQFLIQYYNGEERAKGNILERFSAQQFPDLHSELNLSSLELGDSALYFCASSVDAASYEQYFGPGTRLTVT.

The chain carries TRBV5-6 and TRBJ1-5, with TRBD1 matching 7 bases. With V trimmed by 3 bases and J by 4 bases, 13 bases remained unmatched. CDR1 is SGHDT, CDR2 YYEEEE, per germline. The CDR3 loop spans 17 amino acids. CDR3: CASSSNEAGTVNQPQHF. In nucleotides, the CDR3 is TGTGCCAGCAGCTCCAACGAAGCCGGGACAGTAAATCAGCCCCAGCATTTT.

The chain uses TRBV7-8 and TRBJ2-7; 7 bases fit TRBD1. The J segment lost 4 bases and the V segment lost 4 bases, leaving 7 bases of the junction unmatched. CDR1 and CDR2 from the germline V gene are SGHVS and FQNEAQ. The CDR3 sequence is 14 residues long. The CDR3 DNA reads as TGTGCCAGCAGCTCGGCCGGGACAGATTACGAGCAGTACTTC. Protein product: CASSSAGTDYEQYF.

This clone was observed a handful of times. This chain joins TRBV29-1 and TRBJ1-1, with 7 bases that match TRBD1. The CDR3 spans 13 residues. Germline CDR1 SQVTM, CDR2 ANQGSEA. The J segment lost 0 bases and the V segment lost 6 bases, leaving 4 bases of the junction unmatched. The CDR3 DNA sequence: TGCAGCGTCCTGACAGGGTTGAACACTGAAGCTTTCTTT. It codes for CSVLTGLNTEAFF.

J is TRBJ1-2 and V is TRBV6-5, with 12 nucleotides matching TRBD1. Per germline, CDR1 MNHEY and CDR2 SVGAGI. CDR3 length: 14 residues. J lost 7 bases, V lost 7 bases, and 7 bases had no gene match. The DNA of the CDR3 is TGTGCCAGCAACCCCGGGACAGGGGGCCTTGGCTACACCTTC. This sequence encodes CASNPGTGGLGYTF.

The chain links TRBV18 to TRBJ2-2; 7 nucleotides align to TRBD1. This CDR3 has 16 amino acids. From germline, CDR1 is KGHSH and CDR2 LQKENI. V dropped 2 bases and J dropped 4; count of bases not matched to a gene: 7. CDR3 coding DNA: TGTGCCAGCTCACCAAGTCTGACAGGGTTCACCGGGGAGCTGTTTTTT. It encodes CASSPSLTGFTGELFF.

The CDR3 DNA sequence: TGTGCCAGCAGTACCCCCAGACAGGGTAGGTTACCCTACGAGCAGTACTTC. Translation: CASSTPRQGRLPYEQYF. The chain recombines TRBV28 with TRBJ2-7; 7 nucleotides agree with TRBD1. This CDR3 has 17 amino acids. Germline assignment: CDR1 MDHEN and CDR2 SYDVKM. Trimming removed 5 bases from V and 2 bases from J; junction bases left unmatched: 15.

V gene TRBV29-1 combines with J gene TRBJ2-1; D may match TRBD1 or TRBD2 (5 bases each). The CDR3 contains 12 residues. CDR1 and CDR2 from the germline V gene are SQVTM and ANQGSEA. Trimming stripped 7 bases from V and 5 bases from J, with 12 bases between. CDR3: CSGGYGNNEQFF. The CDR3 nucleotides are TGCAGCGGGGGGTATGGTAACAATGAGCAGTTCTTC.

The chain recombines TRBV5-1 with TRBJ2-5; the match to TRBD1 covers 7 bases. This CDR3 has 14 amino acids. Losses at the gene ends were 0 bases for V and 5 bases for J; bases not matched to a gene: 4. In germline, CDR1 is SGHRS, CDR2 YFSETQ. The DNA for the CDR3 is TGCGCCAGCAGCTTGGACAGGGGTGGGGAGACCCAGTACTTC. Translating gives CASSLDRGGETQYF.

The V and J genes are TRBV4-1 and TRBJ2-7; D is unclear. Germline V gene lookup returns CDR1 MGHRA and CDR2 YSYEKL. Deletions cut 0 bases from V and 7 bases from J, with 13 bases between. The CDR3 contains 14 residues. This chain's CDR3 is CASSQDQFEREQYF. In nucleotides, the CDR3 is TGCGCCAGCAGCCAAGATCAGTTTGAAAGGGAGCAGTACTTC.

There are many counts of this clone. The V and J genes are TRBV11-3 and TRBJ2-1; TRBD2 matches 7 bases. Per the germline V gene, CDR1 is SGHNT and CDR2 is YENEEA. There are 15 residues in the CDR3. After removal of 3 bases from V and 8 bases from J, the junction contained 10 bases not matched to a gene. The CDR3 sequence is CASSFWGGSLDEQFF. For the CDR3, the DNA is TGTGCCAGCAGCTTCTGGGGCGGGAGTTTGGATGAGCAGTTCTTC.

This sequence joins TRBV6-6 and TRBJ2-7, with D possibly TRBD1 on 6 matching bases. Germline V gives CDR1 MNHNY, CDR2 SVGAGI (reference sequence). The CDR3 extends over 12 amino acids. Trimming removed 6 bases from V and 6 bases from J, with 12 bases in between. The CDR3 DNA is TGTGCCAGCAGCCAGGACAGAAGCGAGCAGTACTTC. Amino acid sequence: CASSQDRSEQYF.

CDR3 in DNA: TGTGCCAGCAGCTATCCGGACAGGGGAACCGGGGAGCTGTTTTTT. Its translation: CASSYPDRGTGELFF. The chain has TRBV5-4 and TRBJ2-2; 9 bases map to TRBD1. This CDR3 has 15 residues. V shed 3 bases, J shed 5 bases, and the junction held 5 bases outside the gene matches. Germline lookup yields CDR1 SGHNT and CDR2 YYREEE (reference sequence). Filled out from reference TRBV5-4 and TRBJ2-2, the complete variable domain reads ETGVTQSPTHLIKTRGQQVTLRCSSQSGHNTVSWYQQALGQGPQFIFQYYREEENGRGNFPPRFSGLQFPNYSSELNVNALELDDSALYLCASSYPDRGTGELFFGEGSRLTVL.